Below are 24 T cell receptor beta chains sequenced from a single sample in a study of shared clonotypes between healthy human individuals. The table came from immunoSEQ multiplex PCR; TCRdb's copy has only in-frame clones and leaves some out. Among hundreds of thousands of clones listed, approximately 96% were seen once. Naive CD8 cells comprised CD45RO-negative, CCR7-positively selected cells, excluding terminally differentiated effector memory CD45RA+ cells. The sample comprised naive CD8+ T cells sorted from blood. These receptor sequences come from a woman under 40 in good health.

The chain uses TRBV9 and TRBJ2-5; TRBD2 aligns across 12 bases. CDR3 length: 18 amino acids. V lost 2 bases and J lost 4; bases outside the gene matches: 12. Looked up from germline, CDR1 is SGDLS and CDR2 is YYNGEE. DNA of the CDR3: TGTGCCAGCAGCGTGGGCAACCTTTTGGGACTAGCGGGAGAGACCCAGTACTTC. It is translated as CASSVGNLLGLAGETQYF.

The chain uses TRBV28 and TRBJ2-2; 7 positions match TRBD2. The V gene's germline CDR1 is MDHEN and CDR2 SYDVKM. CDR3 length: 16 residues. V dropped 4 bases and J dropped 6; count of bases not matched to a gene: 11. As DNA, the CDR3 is TGTGCCAGCAGTTCGGTCGAACTAGCGTCCCCCGGGGAGCTGTTTTTT. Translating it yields CASSSVELASPGELFF.

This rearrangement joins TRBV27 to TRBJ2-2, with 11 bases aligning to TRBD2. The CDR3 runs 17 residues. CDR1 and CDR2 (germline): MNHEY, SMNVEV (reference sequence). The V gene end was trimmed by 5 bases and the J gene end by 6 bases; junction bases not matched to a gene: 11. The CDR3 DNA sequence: TGTGCCAGCAGTCCAATAGCGGGAGGGCCCGTGGCCGGGGAGCTGTTTTTT. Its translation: CASSPIAGGPVAGELFF.

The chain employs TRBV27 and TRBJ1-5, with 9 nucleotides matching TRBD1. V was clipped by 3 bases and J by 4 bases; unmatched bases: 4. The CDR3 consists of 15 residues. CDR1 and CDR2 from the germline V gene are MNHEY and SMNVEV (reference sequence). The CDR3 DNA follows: TGTGCCAGCAGTTTCGGACAGGGGTGGAATCAGCCCCAGCATTTT. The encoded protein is CASSFGQGWNQPQHF.

CDR3 residues: CASSETGVPWNEQFF. The CDR3 nucleotides are TGTGCCAGCAGTGAGACGGGAGTCCCGTGGAATGAGCAGTTCTTC. The chain recombines TRBV2 with TRBJ2-1, with a tentative D call TRBD2 (6 bases). Germline V CDR1 and CDR2: SNHLY, FYNNEI. V gave up 3 bases and J gave up 7 bases, with 16 bases separating them. The CDR3 spans 15 residues.

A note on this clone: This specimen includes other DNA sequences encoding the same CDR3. The CDR3 DNA sequence: TGTGCCAGCAGTCCCCGGGACAGTAATCAGCCCCAGCATTTT. Translated: CASSPRDSNQPQHF. The chain couples TRBV27 to TRBJ1-5; the match to TRBD1 covers 7 bases. Germline loops: CDR1 MNHEY, CDR2 SMNVEV (reference sequence). CDR3 length: 14 amino acids. With 5 bases clipped from V and 4 bases from J, the junction kept 5 bases outside the gene matches.

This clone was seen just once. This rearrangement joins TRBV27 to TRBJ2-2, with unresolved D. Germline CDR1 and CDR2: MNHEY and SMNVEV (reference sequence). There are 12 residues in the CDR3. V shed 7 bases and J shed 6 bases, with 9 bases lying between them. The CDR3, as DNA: TGTGCCAGCACCCAGCCCCCCGGGGAGCTGTTTTTT. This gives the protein CASTQPPGELFF.

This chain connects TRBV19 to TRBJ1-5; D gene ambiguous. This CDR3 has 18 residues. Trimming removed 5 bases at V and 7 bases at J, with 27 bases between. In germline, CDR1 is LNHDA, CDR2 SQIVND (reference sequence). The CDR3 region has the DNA TGTGCCAGTAGTTTCCTACCACGATTAATTTGGTCAATCCAGCCCCAGCATTTT. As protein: CASSFLPRLIWSIQPQHF.

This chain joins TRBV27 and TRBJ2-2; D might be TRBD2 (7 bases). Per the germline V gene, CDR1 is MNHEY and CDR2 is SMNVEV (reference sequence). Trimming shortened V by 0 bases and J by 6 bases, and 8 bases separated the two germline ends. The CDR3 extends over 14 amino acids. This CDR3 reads CASSLSRGPGELFF. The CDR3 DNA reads TGTGCCAGCAGTTTATCGCGGGGGCCCGGGGAGCTGTTTTTT.

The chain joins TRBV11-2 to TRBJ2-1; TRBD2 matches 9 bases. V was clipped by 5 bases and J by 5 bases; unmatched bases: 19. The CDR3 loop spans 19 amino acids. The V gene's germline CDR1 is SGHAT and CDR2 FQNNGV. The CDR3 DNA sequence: TGTGCCAGCAGCGCGCGTGGGGCGGGAGGGATATACATCGACAATGAGCAGTTCTTC. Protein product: CASSARGAGGIYIDNEQFF. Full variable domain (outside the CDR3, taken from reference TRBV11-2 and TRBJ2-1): EAGVAQSPRYKIIEKRQSVAFWCNPISGHATLYWYQQILGQGPKLLIQFQNNGVVDDSQLPKDRFSAERLKGVDSTLKIQPAKLEDSAVYLCASSARGAGGIYIDNEQFFGPGTRLTVL.

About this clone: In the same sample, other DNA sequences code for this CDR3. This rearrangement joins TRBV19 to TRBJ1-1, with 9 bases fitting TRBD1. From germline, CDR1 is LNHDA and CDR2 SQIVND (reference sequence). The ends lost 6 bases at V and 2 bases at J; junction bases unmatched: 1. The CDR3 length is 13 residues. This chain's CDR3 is CASRGQGNTEAFF. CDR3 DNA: TGTGCCAGTAGGGGACAGGGCAACACTGAAGCTTTCTTT.

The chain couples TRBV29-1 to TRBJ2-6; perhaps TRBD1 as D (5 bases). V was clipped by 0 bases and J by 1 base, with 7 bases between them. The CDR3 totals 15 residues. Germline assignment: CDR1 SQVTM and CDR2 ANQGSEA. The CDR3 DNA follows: TGCAGCGTTGAAGACCAGGGTTCTGGGGCCAACGTCCTGACTTTC. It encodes CSVEDQGSGANVLTF.

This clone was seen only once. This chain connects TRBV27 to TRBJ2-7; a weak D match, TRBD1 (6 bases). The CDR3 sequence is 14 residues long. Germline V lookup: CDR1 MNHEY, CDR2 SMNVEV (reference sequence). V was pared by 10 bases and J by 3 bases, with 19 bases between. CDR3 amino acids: CATRGGDESYEQYF. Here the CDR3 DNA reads TGTGCCACCAGGGGCGGAGATGAAAGCTACGAGCAGTACTTC.

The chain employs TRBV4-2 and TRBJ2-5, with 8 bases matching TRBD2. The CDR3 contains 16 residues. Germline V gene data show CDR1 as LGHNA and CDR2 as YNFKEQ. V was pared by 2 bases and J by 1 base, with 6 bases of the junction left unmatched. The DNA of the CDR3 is TGTGCCAGCAGCCAATATTTAGCGGGGCCCCAAGAGACCCAGTACTTC. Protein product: CASSQYLAGPQETQYF.

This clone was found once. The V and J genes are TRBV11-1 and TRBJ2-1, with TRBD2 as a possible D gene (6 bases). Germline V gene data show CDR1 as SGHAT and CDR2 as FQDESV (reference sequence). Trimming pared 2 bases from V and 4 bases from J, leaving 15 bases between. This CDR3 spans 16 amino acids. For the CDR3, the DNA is TGTGCCAGCAGCTTACCTAGAGGCGGGAAGTACAATGAGCAGTTCTTC. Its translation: CASSLPRGGKYNEQFF.

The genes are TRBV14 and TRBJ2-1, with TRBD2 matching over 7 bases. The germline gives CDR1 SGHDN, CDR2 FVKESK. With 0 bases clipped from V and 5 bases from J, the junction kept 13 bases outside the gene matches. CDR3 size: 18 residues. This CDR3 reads CASSQDGPRLAGNNEQFF. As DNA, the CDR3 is TGTGCCAGCAGCCAAGACGGCCCCAGACTAGCCGGTAACAATGAGCAGTTCTTC.

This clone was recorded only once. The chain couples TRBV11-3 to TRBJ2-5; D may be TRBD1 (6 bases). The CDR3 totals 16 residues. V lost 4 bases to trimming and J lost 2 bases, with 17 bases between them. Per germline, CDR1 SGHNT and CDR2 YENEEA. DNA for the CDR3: TGTGCCAGCAGCTCGTCCCCTGACAGGCCTCAAGAGACCCAGTACTTC. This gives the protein CASSSSPDRPQETQYF.

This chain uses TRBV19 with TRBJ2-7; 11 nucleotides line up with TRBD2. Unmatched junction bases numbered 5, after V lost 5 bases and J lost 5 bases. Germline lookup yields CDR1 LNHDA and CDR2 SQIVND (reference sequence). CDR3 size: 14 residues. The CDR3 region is CASSLTSGRNEQYF. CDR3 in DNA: TGTGCCAGTAGTCTTACTAGCGGGAGAAACGAGCAGTACTTC. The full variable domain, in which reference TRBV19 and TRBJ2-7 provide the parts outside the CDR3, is DGGITQSPKYLFRKEGQNVTLSCEQNLNHDAMYWYRQDPGQGLRLIYYSQIVNDFQKGDIAEGYSVSREKKESFPLTVTSAQKNPTAFYLCASSLTSGRNEQYFGPGTRLTVT.

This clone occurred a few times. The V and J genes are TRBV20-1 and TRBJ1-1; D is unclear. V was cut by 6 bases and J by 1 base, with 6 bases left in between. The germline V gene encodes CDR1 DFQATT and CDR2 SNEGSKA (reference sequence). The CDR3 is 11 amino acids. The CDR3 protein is CSAVWNTEAFF. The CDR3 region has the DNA TGCAGTGCGGTGTGGAACACTGAAGCTTTCTTT.

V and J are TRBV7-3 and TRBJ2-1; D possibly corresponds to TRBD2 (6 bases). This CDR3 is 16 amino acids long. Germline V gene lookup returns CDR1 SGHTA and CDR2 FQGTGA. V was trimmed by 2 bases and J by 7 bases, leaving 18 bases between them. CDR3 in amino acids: CASSLPDSSAGNEQFF. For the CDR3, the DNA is TGTGCCAGCAGCTTACCTGATTCTAGCGCGGGGAATGAGCAGTTCTTC.

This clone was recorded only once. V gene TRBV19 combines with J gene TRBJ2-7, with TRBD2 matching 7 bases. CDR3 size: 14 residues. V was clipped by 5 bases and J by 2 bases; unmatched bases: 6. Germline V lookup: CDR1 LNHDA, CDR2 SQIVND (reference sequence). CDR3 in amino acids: CASSPRLAAYEQYF. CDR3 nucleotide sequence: TGTGCCAGTAGTCCCAGACTAGCAGCCTACGAGCAGTACTTC.

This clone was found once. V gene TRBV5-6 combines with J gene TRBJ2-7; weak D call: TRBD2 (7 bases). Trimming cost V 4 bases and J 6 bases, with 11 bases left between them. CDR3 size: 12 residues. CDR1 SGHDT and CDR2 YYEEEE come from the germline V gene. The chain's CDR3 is CASSDGGPEQYF. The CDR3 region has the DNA TGTGCCAGCAGCGACGGGGGGCCCGAGCAGTACTTC.

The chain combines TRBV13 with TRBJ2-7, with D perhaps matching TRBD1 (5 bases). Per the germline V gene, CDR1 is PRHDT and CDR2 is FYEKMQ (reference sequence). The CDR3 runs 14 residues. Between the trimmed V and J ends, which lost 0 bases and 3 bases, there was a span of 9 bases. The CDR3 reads CASSLGQGLYEQYF. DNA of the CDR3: TGTGCCAGCAGCTTAGGGCAGGGTCTCTACGAGCAGTACTTC.

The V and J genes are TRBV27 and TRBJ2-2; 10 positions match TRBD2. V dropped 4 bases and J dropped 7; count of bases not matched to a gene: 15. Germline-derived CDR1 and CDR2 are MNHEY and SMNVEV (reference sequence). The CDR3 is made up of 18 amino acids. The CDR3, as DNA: TGTGCCAGCAGTTCCGCAGCGGGAGGGCCGAATCCCGGCGGGGAGCTGTTTTTT. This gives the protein CASSSAAGGPNPGGELFF.